The 19 T cell receptor beta chains presented below share a single source sample, sequenced in a study of blood T cell repertoires in COVID-19. The method was immunoSEQ multiplex PCR; TCRdb's version includes in-frame clones alone and lacks a portion of them. The data hold roughly 300,000 clones, with 65% to 90% observed a single time. Input material: peripheral blood. Receptors originate from a woman aged 55 to 70 with active or convalescent COVID-19.

The chain uses TRBV5-6 and TRBJ1-6; 7 nucleotides align to TRBD1. This CDR3 spans 15 amino acids. Germline CDR1 SGHDT, CDR2 YYEEEE. V lost 5 bases and J lost 5; bases outside the gene matches: 7. Written as DNA, the CDR3 is TGTGCCAGCAGTCTACAGGGGTTGGATAATTCACCCCTCCACTTT. Translation gives CASSLQGLDNSPLHF.

The chain carries TRBV11-3 and TRBJ2-7; perhaps TRBD1 as D (6 bases). The V and J ends lost 4 bases and 4 bases respectively, with 11 bases between them. This CDR3 contains 13 residues. CDR1 and CDR2 from the germline V gene are SGHNT and YENEEA. The DNA of the CDR3 is TGTGCCAGCAGCTCTCGGACAGATTACGAGCAGTACTTC. Translated: CASSSRTDYEQYF.

The J gene is TRBJ2-2, the V gene TRBV9; 8 nucleotides agree with TRBD2. V was clipped by 4 bases and J by 1 base; unmatched bases: 6. CDR3 size: 16 residues. Germline V gene lookup returns CDR1 SGDLS and CDR2 YYNGEE. CDR3 protein: CASSTGGLLNTGELFF. CDR3 DNA: TGTGCCAGCAGCACGGGGGGGCTGCTGAACACCGGGGAGCTGTTTTTT. Full variable domain (outside the CDR3, taken from reference TRBV9 and TRBJ2-2): DSGVTQTPKHLITATGQRVTLRCSPRSGDLSVYWYQQSLDQGLQFLIQYYNGEERAKGNILERFSAQQFPDLHSELNLSSLELGDSALYFCASSTGGLLNTGELFFGEGSRLTVL.

The chain has TRBV10-3 and TRBJ1-6; weak D call: TRBD1 (5 bases). Trimming took off 4 bases at V and 8 bases at J, with 12 bases between the two ends. Germline V gene lookup returns CDR1 ENHRY and CDR2 SYGVKD. There are 14 residues in the CDR3. The CDR3, as DNA: TGTGCCATCAGTGTTGGGACTTTGGATTCACCCCTCCACTTT. This translates into CAISVGTLDSPLHF.

The chain employs TRBV27 and TRBJ2-7; TRBD1 aligns across 8 bases. V was clipped by 0 bases and J by 4 bases; unmatched bases: 2. Germline assignment: CDR1 MNHEY and CDR2 SMNVEV (reference sequence). The CDR3 spans 14 residues. CDR3 region: CASSLSTGVYEQYF. DNA for the CDR3: TGTGCCAGCAGTTTATCGACAGGGGTTTACGAGCAGTACTTC.

The DNA of the CDR3 is TGTGCCAGCAGCTCTAGCGGGGCTTCCTCCTACGAGCAGTACTTC. This encodes CASSSSGASSYEQYF. This chain joins TRBV7-2 and TRBJ2-7; the match to TRBD2 covers 9 bases. Unmatched junction bases numbered 4, after V lost 4 bases and J lost 0 bases. The CDR3 length is 15 residues. In germline, CDR1 is SGHTA, CDR2 FQGNSA.

V gene TRBV4-2 combines with J gene TRBJ1-6; D is uncertain. V gave up 0 bases and J gave up 0 bases, with 9 bases separating them. CDR3 length: 17 residues. CDR1 LGHNA and CDR2 YNFKEQ come from the germline V gene. The CDR3 loop reads CASSQELWSSYNSPLHF. The CDR3 nucleotides are TGTGCCAGCAGCCAAGAATTATGGAGCTCCTATAATTCACCCCTCCACTTT.

V is TRBV19 and J is TRBJ2-2, with 11 bases that match TRBD1. CDR1 and CDR2 from the germline V gene are LNHDA and SQIVND (reference sequence). Trimming at V came to 10 bases and at J to 6 bases, leaving 7 bases not matched to a gene. This CDR3 spans 14 amino acids. CDR3 nucleotides: TGTGCCACCCACGGGGGACAGGGGGCCGGGGAGCTGTTTTTT. Encoded protein: CATHGGQGAGELFF.

In DNA form, the CDR3 reads TGTGCCAGCAATCGGGACACTTCGAATTCACCCCTCCACTTT. Its translation is CASNRDTSNSPLHF. The rearrangement links TRBV2 to TRBJ1-6; TRBD1 is a possible D gene (6 bases). CDR3 size: 14 residues. Germline lookup yields CDR1 SNHLY and CDR2 FYNNEI. V lost 7 bases to trimming and J lost 7 bases, with 14 bases between them.

This chain connects TRBV13 to TRBJ1-1, with D maybe TRBD1 (5 bases). Germline CDR1 is PRHDT and CDR2 is FYEKMQ (reference sequence). This CDR3 has 14 amino acids. Deletions cut 4 bases from V and 3 bases from J, with 12 bases between. The CDR3 bases are TGTGCCAGCAGCTCCCAACAGGAATACACTGAAGCTTTCTTT. It yields the protein CASSSQQEYTEAFF.

This chain joins TRBV9 and TRBJ2-1; the D gene is possibly TRBD2 (5 bases). This CDR3 contains 14 residues. The V end lost 4 bases, the J end lost 7 bases, and 15 bases lay between the germline ends. The germline gives CDR1 SGDLS, CDR2 YYNGEE. The CDR3 bases are TGTGCCAGCAGCACCCGGCGGACTGTGAATGAGCAGTTCTTC. Translation: CASSTRRTVNEQFF.

This chain joins TRBV5-4 and TRBJ2-7, with 8 positions matching TRBD1. V shed 2 bases, J shed 4 bases, and the junction held 2 bases outside the gene matches. Per germline, CDR1 SGHNT and CDR2 YYREEE (reference sequence). CDR3 length: 13 residues. In DNA, the CDR3 is TGTGCCAGCAGCTTTACAGGGGGATACGAGCAGTACTTC. It codes for CASSFTGGYEQYF.

This chain's CDR3 is CASSPGWGEQYF. The CDR3 DNA reads TGTGCCAGCAGCCCGGGGTGGGGCGAGCAGTACTTC. The chain has TRBV9 and TRBJ2-7; perhaps TRBD2 as D (5 bases). The germline gives CDR1 SGDLS, CDR2 YYNGEE. Trimming took off 4 bases at V and 6 bases at J, with 11 bases between the two ends. CDR3 length equals 12 residues.

The rearrangement links TRBV6-5 to TRBJ2-2; 7 nucleotides agree with TRBD2. The V gene's germline CDR1 is MNHEY and CDR2 SVGAGI. Germline trimming cut 4 bases from V and 4 bases from J; bases unmatched to any gene: 9. The length of the CDR3 is 16 residues. CDR3 bases: TGTGCCAGCAGTTCCGGGGGGTTTCGAGGCACCGGGGAGCTGTTTTTT. Its protein product is CASSSGGFRGTGELFF.

The genes are TRBV7-2 and TRBJ1-6, with no clear D. Trimming pared 5 bases from V and 7 bases from J, leaving 24 bases between. CDR1 and CDR2 from the germline V gene are SGHTA and FQGNSA. The CDR3 is made up of 18 amino acids. The CDR3 coding sequence is TGTGCCAGCAGCCAGAATAGCCCCACGGCCGCATGGAATTCACCCCTCCACTTT. It translates to CASSQNSPTAAWNSPLHF.

The gene calls are TRBV19 and TRBJ1-1, with D perhaps matching TRBD1 (5 bases). This CDR3 has 13 residues. Trimming removed 6 bases at V and 3 bases at J, with 11 bases between. Germline V gene lookup returns CDR1 LNHDA and CDR2 SQIVND (reference sequence). CDR3 residues: CASSRQLYTEAFF. CDR3 DNA: TGTGCCAGTAGCAGACAGTTATACACTGAAGCTTTCTTT.

The chain uses TRBV27 and TRBJ1-1, with D maybe TRBD1 (5 bases). The CDR3 consists of 14 residues. V was trimmed by 3 bases and J by 7 bases, leaving 15 bases between them. Germline V CDR1 and CDR2: MNHEY, SMNVEV (reference sequence). Here the CDR3 DNA reads TGTGCCAGCAGTTTGCGGCGGGGGTTCGGTGAAGCTTTCTTT. This codes for CASSLRRGFGEAFF.

This rearrangement joins TRBV7-3 to TRBJ2-1; D uncertain. With 6 bases removed from V and 7 bases from J, the gap between germline ends came to 10 bases. CDR1 is SGHTA, CDR2 FQGTGA, per germline. The CDR3 sequence is 12 residues long. The CDR3 region is CASSPKLNEQFF. The CDR3 DNA reads as TGTGCCAGCAGTCCTAAGTTAAATGAGCAGTTCTTC.

The CDR3 DNA follows: TGTGCCAGCAGCTGGCGGCCCCCTAATTCACCCCTCCACTTT. The encoded protein is CASSWRPPNSPLHF. The V and J genes are TRBV7-9 and TRBJ1-6; D is unclear. The CDR3 spans 14 residues. Trimming removed 4 bases from V and 6 bases from J, with 10 bases in between. Germline V gene lookup returns CDR1 SEHNR and CDR2 FQNEAQ (reference sequence).